This T cell receptor beta chain appears in the sequencing data of a study of T cell responses to AZD1222 COVID-19 vaccine. Looking at the study overall: Analysis merged second doses at about 4 or about 12 weeks. Overall study findings and caveats: Donors in the cohort were predominantly white British and more often female, and clonal diversity was possibly underestimated.

Comments on this clone: Antigen unknown.

CDR3 length equals 14 residues. The germline V gene encodes CDR1 DFQATT and CDR2 SNEGSKA (reference sequence). Trimming stripped 3 bases from V and 5 bases from J, with 14 bases between. Clones were sequenced by immunoSEQ multiplex PCR, and TCRdb holds only the in-frame ones, with some missing. The sample includes about 53,000 clones, about four fifths of them seen just once. The chain links TRBV20-1 to TRBJ1-5; possible D gene TRBD1, 5 bases. This specimen consisted of peripheral blood, obtained on day 0 of AZD1222 vaccination. The source of this sequence is an adult in good health. The CDR3 nucleotides read TGCAGTGCTAGTCGGGACTTGGGGGATCAGCCCCAGCATTTT. Translation gives CSASRDLGDQPQHF.